This TCR beta chain was recovered during a study of blood T cell repertoires in COVID-19. The CDR3 spans 15 residues. Germline values: CDR1 SGHNT, CDR2 YYREEE (reference sequence). V lost 4 bases, J lost 3 bases, and 9 bases stayed unmatched. Data came from immunoSEQ multiplex PCR; TCRdb stores just in-frame clones and leaves some out. The data show 250,000 or so clones, roughly 89% seen once. Participants were aged 18 to 89 years, lived in about 26 US areas, and enrolled virtually. The receptor comes from a man aged 40-49 years who had recovered from COVID-19. The sample was PBMCs or T cells enriched from blood (not recorded which). The rearrangement uses TRBV5-4 and TRBJ2-7, with 8 positions matching TRBD2. CDR3 residues: CASSLTAGVLYEQYF. CDR3 coding DNA: TGTGCCAGCAGCCTGACAGCGGGAGTCCTCTACGAGCAGTACTTC.